Shown below are 14 T cell receptor beta chains from a single sample sequenced in a study of spatial heterogeneity in lung cancer. Study-wide points: For expanded intratumoral alpha and beta TCRs, counts tracked tumor mutation counts.

Antigens for these TCRs are unknown. Time point defined: sample taken at primary tumor resection. Each CDR3 protein is one row after TCRdb ran MiXCR on the 5' RACE reads. The table lists some 6,200 distinct CDR3 sequences, roughly 13% of them singletons. Here the sequenced sample was lung tumor tissue, taken at surgery. Receptors originate from a male donor with early-stage non-small cell lung cancer.

This clonotype has ten or more counts. V gene TRBV10-3 combines with J gene TRBJ1-2, with 7 bases aligning to TRBD1. Unmatched junction bases numbered 6, after V lost 5 bases and J lost 6 bases. CDR1 is ENHRY and CDR2 is SYGVKD in the germline V gene. The CDR3 is 13 residues long. CDR3 in amino acids: CAISFITGDGYTF. The CDR3 DNA is TGTGCCATCAGTTTTATTACAGGGGATGGCTACACCTTC.

By sample share, this clonotype is medium-sized (0.01 to 0.1%). The rearrangement joins TRBV27 to TRBJ2-2; 7 bases agree with TRBD1. Trimming removed 9 bases from V and 6 bases from J; junction bases left unmatched: 1. Germline V gene data show CDR1 as MNHEY and CDR2 as SMNVEV (reference sequence). This CDR3 comprises 11 residues. The CDR3 DNA reads as TGTGCCAGGACAGGGTCCGGGGAGCTGTTTTTT. Protein product: CARTGSGELFF.

By share, this clonotype counts as medium-sized. This sequence joins TRBV5-6 and TRBJ2-7; D remains unclear. V was trimmed by 2 bases and J by 3 bases, leaving 3 bases between them. Per germline, CDR1 SGHDT and CDR2 YYEEEE. The CDR3 is made up of 11 amino acids. The CDR3 nucleotides read TGTGCCAGCAGCTTTGACTACGAGCAGTACTTC. Its translation is CASSFDYEQYF. Drawing the rest from reference TRBV5-6 and TRBJ2-7, the complete variable domain is DAGVTQSPTHLIKTRGQQVTLRCSPKSGHDTVSWYQQALGQGPQFIFQYYEEEERQRGNFPDRFSGHQFPNYSSELNVNALLLGDSALYLCASSFDYEQYFGPGTRLTVT.

The chain links TRBV7-2 to TRBJ2-1, with TRBD2 matching 8 bases. The CDR3 runs to 16 residues. Germline V gives CDR1 SGHTA, CDR2 FQGNSA. V dropped 0 bases and J dropped 2; count of bases not matched to a gene: 3. The CDR3 loop reads CASSLAGGRTYNEQFF. DNA of the CDR3: TGTGCCAGCAGCTTAGCTGGCGGGAGGACCTACAATGAGCAGTTCTTC.

By its share, this clonotype is medium-sized. This chain joins TRBV6-2 or TRBV6-3 and TRBJ1-5; tentatively, D is TRBD1 (5 bases). V lost 10 bases to trimming and J lost 1 base, with 20 bases between them. The CDR3 contains 16 residues. Germline V gene sequence: CDR1 MNHEY, CDR2 SVGEGT. The CDR3 nucleotides are TGTGCCACTCACCCGTTTCGGGGCGCAAGCAATCAGCCCCAGCATTTT. Translation: CATHPFRGASNQPQHF.

The chain is built from TRBV10-3 and TRBJ2-5, with 8 nucleotides matching TRBD2. V shed 6 bases, J shed 3 bases, and the junction held 15 bases outside the gene matches. This CDR3 has 17 amino acids. From germline, CDR1 is ENHRY and CDR2 SYGVKD. The CDR3 DNA reads TGTGCCATCAGGCCGGGACTAGGAACACAAGTAGAAGAGACCCAGTACTTC. It codes for CAIRPGLGTQVEETQYF.

Sample share makes this clonotype medium-sized. This chain links TRBV19 with TRBJ1-5; unclear D gene. CDR3 length equals 15 residues. Germline loops: CDR1 LNHDA, CDR2 SQIVND (reference sequence). The V end lost 6 bases, the J end lost 0 bases, and 12 bases lay between the germline ends. In nucleotides, the CDR3 is TGTGCCAGTAGCTGGACGGAGACTAGCAATCAGCCCCAGCATTTT. Translation gives CASSWTETSNQPQHF.

The chain carries TRBV28 and TRBJ2-1; D call uncertain. Germline V gene data show CDR1 as MDHEN and CDR2 as SYDVKM. Trimming cost V 5 bases and J 5 bases, with 16 bases left between them. The CDR3 is 15 residues long. The DNA of the CDR3 is TGTGCCAGCAGTCCCCCACGGGTTAACAACAATGAGCAGTTCTTC. It is translated as CASSPPRVNNNEQFF.

V usage is TRBV4-3 and J usage is TRBJ1-1; D is unclear. The CDR3 extends over 13 amino acids. Germline-derived CDR1 and CDR2 are LGHNA and YSLEER. Trimming removed 4 bases at V and 2 bases at J, with 8 bases between. CDR3: CASSRPPNTEAFF. CDR3 in DNA: TGCGCCAGCAGCCGCCCCCCTAACACTGAAGCTTTCTTT.

This clonotype is medium-sized. J is TRBJ2-1 and V is TRBV12-3 or TRBV12-4; no reliable D call. The CDR3 spans 14 residues. The V and J ends lost 5 bases and 7 bases respectively, with 15 bases between them. CDR3 DNA: TGTGCCAGCAGTCAAACGAGAGTGGGGAATGAGCAGTTCTTC. Protein product: CASSQTRVGNEQFF.

V gene TRBV12-3 or TRBV12-4 combines with J gene TRBJ1-4; tentative D call: TRBD1 (6 bases). V lost 5 bases to trimming and J lost 8 bases, with 15 bases between them. The CDR3 loop spans 14 amino acids. The CDR3 is CASSPNGQPEKLFF. The CDR3 DNA reads TGTGCCAGCAGTCCAAACGGACAGCCCGAAAAACTGTTTTTT.

At least ten counts were recorded for this clonotype. The chain joins TRBV5-6 to TRBJ1-6; possibly TRBD1 for D (6 bases). Germline V gene data show CDR1 as SGHDT and CDR2 as YYEEEE. V was shortened by 4 bases and J by 8 bases, with 22 bases between the two germline ends. The CDR3 contains 17 residues. The CDR3 DNA is TGTGCCAGCAGCCTGGACAGAGAAAAAACGTACCATTCACCCCTCCACTTT. This sequence encodes CASSLDREKTYHSPLHF.

This clonotype counts as large. CDR3 amino acids: CSVVTGITGELFF. The CDR3 DNA is TGCAGCGTTGTTACAGGGATCACCGGGGAGCTGTTTTTT. V is TRBV29-1 and J is TRBJ2-2; TRBD1 might be the D (6 bases). Trimming cost V 4 bases and J 4 bases, with 10 bases left between them. The CDR3 spans 13 residues. CDR1 is SQVTM and CDR2 is ANQGSEA in the germline V gene.

This clonotype was observed at least ten times. This chain uses TRBV9 with TRBJ2-7, with D possibly being TRBD1 or TRBD2 (5 bases each). The CDR3 totals 12 residues. In germline, CDR1 is SGDLS, CDR2 YYNGEE. The V and J ends lost 0 bases and 7 bases respectively, with 8 bases between them. CDR3: CASSVAEGEQYF. In nucleotides, the CDR3 is TGTGCCAGCAGCGTAGCTGAGGGGGAGCAGTACTTC.